One and the same sample provided the 32 T cell receptor beta chains below, sequenced in a study of graft-versus-host responses after intestinal transplantation (dated by TCRdb to the early 2020s). The method behind the library was the immunoSEQ multiplex PCR assay. Imported from immuneACCESS, the table was reduced by TCRdb to in-frame sequences with V and J called. These copies leave out some clones; in studies compared against another copy, an unresolved V gene accounts for under half, and the cause of the remainder is not known. The sample contains 25,000 to 35,000 clones, around 85% of them found a single time. The ten largest clones take up around 20% of the sample. The meaning of the sample's time point label: cells obtained before transplantation from donor or recipient. Antigens of these TCRs are unknown. This specimen was unstimulated CD8+ T cells sorted from spleen or lymph node cells, taken before intestinal transplant. These receptors were taken from a human donor who received an intestinal transplant.

This chain links TRBV15 with TRBJ2-1, with D possibly being TRBD1 (6 bases). The CDR3 consists of 16 residues. Germline assignment: CDR1 LNHNV and CDR2 YYDKDF (reference sequence). V lost 2 bases, J lost 2 bases, and 13 bases lay in between. The CDR3 reads CATSRRPGQTYNEQFF. The CDR3 region has the DNA TGTGCCACCAGCAGACGTCCTGGACAGACCTACAATGAGCAGTTCTTC.

J is TRBJ2-2 and V is TRBV28; weak D call: TRBD2 (5 bases). Germline V CDR1 and CDR2: MDHEN, SYDVKM. The CDR3 is 13 amino acids. With 8 bases removed from V and 2 bases from J, the gap between germline ends came to 9 bases. The CDR3 sequence: CASLTKNTGELFF. As DNA, the CDR3 is TGTGCCAGCCTGACTAAAAACACCGGGGAGCTGTTTTTT.

The chain is built from TRBV28 and TRBJ2-1; 12 bases are shared with TRBD2. Trimming took 4 bases from V and 3 from J; bases not matched to a gene: 10. The CDR3 runs to 18 residues. Germline V gene sequence: CDR1 MDHEN, CDR2 SYDVKM. CDR3 residues: CASSSSGRALFYYNEQFF. The DNA of the CDR3 is TGTGCCAGCAGTTCTAGCGGGAGGGCCTTATTCTACTACAATGAGCAGTTCTTC.

CDR3 loop: CASSQDLRGGLVTDTQYF. The CDR3 DNA sequence: TGCGCCAGCAGCCAGGATCTGCGGGGGGGCCTTGTCACAGATACGCAGTATTTT. This rearrangement joins TRBV4-1 to TRBJ2-3; 9 nucleotides match TRBD2. Germline CDR1 and CDR2: MGHRA and YSYEKL. With V trimmed by 3 bases and J by 2 bases, 12 bases remained unmatched. This CDR3 region has 18 residues.

V gene TRBV9 combines with J gene TRBJ2-5, with TRBD2 matching 10 bases. CDR1 SGDLS and CDR2 YYNGEE come from the germline V gene. The CDR3 spans 18 residues. V shed 0 bases and J 4 bases; nucleotides not matched to a gene: 12. For the CDR3, the DNA is TGTGCCAGCAGCGTAGAGGGGGGGGAACTAGCGGGATTAGAGACCCAGTACTTC. Protein product: CASSVEGGELAGLETQYF.

V is TRBV10-3 and J is TRBJ2-7; D is possibly TRBD1 (5 bases). The CDR3 consists of 13 residues. The ends were cut back, 0 bases at V and 4 bases at J, with 7 bases in the middle. Germline-derived CDR1 and CDR2 are ENHRY and SYGVKD. The CDR3, as DNA: TGTGCCATCAGTGAGTCGACAGCATACGAGCAGTACTTC. Protein sequence: CAISESTAYEQYF.

The chain couples TRBV7-9 to TRBJ2-5; D is undetermined. Matching the DNA end better, TRBJ2-7 makes the J call doubtful. Looked up from germline, CDR1 is SEHNR and CDR2 is FQNEAQ (reference sequence). This CDR3 has 15 residues. The CDR3 sequence is CASSLDVVPSYEQYF. In DNA form, the CDR3 reads TGTGCCAGCAGCTTAGACGTGGTGCCCTCCTACGAGCAGTACTTC.

In its sample, this clone was seen once. The J gene is TRBJ2-2, the V gene TRBV6-5; 8 bases map to TRBD1. Per germline, CDR1 MNHEY and CDR2 SVGAGI. This CDR3 has 14 amino acids. Trimming removed 6 bases from V and 3 bases from J; junction bases left unmatched: 3. CDR3 loop: CASRQGVYTGELFF. CDR3 nucleotides: TGTGCCAGCAGACAGGGGGTGTACACCGGGGAGCTGTTTTTT.

The chain has TRBV5-1 and TRBJ1-1; unclear D gene. The CDR3 totals 13 residues. The V end was cut by 3 bases, the J end by 7 bases, with 13 bases between. CDR1 SGHRS and CDR2 YFSETQ come from the germline V gene. The CDR3 sequence is CASSSVISFEAFF. In nucleotides, the CDR3 is TGCGCCAGCAGCTCGGTTATCTCTTTTGAAGCTTTCTTT.

The V gene is TRBV6-1, the J gene TRBJ1-5; TRBD1 matches 7 bases. Germline-derived CDR1 and CDR2 are MNHNS and SASEGT. CDR3 length: 13 residues. Unmatched junction bases numbered 6, after V lost 5 bases and J lost 8 bases. Here the CDR3 DNA reads TGTGCCAGCAGTTTTAATACAGGGGAGCCCCAGCATTTT. Protein sequence: CASSFNTGEPQHF.

CDR3: CASSQAGGPGGYTF. For the CDR3, the DNA is TGCGCCAGCAGCCAAGCAGGGGGCCCAGGTGGCTACACCTTC. V and J are TRBV4-1 and TRBJ1-2, with 8 bases identical to TRBD1. Unmatched junction bases numbered 5, after V lost 1 base and J lost 7 bases. The CDR3 spans 14 residues. Germline V lookup: CDR1 MGHRA, CDR2 YSYEKL.

This clone came up once. The chain is built from TRBV11-2 and TRBJ2-3; TRBD2 is a possible D gene (5 bases). Germline values: CDR1 SGHAT, CDR2 FQNNGV. V gave up 7 bases and J gave up 0 bases, with 14 bases separating them. CDR3 length equals 15 residues. The CDR3 DNA sequence: TGTGCCAGCACAACGAGAGGCGGGAGCACAGATACGCAGTATTTT. This translates into CASTTRGGSTDTQYF.

The chain uses TRBV2 and TRBJ2-5; TRBD1 agrees at 7 bases. Germline CDR1 SNHLY, CDR2 FYNNEI. The CDR3 has 16 residues. V was clipped by 6 bases and J by 5 bases; unmatched bases: 15. This CDR3 reads CASRAGQAARDETQYF. CDR3 nucleotide sequence: TGTGCCAGCAGAGCTGGACAGGCCGCCCGGGATGAGACCCAGTACTTC.

This clone was recorded once. The CDR3 nucleotides are TGTGCCAGTAGTATAGGAACCGGGGGTGAAGGCCAAGAGACCCAGTACTTC. Protein product: CASSIGTGGEGQETQYF. The V and J genes are TRBV19 and TRBJ2-5, with TRBD2 as a possible D gene (6 bases). Germline V gives CDR1 LNHDA, CDR2 SQIVND (reference sequence). The CDR3 loop spans 17 amino acids. V dropped 1 base and J dropped 1 base, with 16 bases sitting between them.

This chain uses TRBV28 with TRBJ2-1; 8 bases line up with TRBD2. This CDR3 has 17 amino acids. In germline, CDR1 is MDHEN, CDR2 SYDVKM. V lost 2 bases and J lost 4; bases outside the gene matches: 10. This CDR3 is CASSLLQIAGRYNEQFF. CDR3 nucleotide sequence: TGTGCCAGCAGTTTACTCCAAATAGCGGGACGGTACAATGAGCAGTTCTTC.

This sequence joins TRBV10-3 and TRBJ1-1, with D perhaps TRBD1 (5 bases). The V gene lost 3 bases and the J gene lost 11 bases, with 10 bases spanning the gap. The CDR3 sequence is 11 residues long. Germline lookup yields CDR1 ENHRY and CDR2 SYGVKD. The CDR3 nucleotides read TGTGCCATCAGTGATGGAGGGACGGCTTTCTTT. Protein sequence: CAISDGGTAFF.

The chain recombines TRBV6-5 with TRBJ2-2; TRBD2 is a possible D gene (5 bases). The germline CDR1 and CDR2 sequences are MNHEY and SVGAGI. CDR3 size: 14 residues. Trimming left V 4 bases short and J 9 bases short, with 15 bases between. In DNA, the CDR3 is TGTGCCAGCAGTTCGTCGAGCGAGCGGAGGGAGCTGTTTTTT. Its translation is CASSSSSERRELFF.

V and J are TRBV27 and TRBJ2-5, with TRBD2 matching 8 bases. Losses at the gene ends were 6 bases for V and 5 bases for J; bases not matched to a gene: 14. This CDR3 has 16 amino acids. CDR1 is MNHEY and CDR2 is SMNVEV in the germline V gene (reference sequence). The CDR3 DNA follows: TGTGCCAGCAGCCACCTCCTCCGGGGGGGCTGGGAGACCCAGTACTTC. It is translated as CASSHLLRGGWETQYF.

This chain uses TRBV11-2 with TRBJ2-1, with 7 bases aligning to TRBD2. V trimming: 5 bases; J trimming: 2 bases; junction bases outside the gene matches: 6. CDR1 and CDR2 from the germline V gene are SGHAT and FQNNGV. This CDR3 has 15 amino acids. The CDR3 sequence is CASSESGNPYNEQFF. CDR3 in DNA: TGTGCCAGCAGCGAGAGCGGGAACCCCTACAATGAGCAGTTCTTC. The full variable domain, rest sourced from reference TRBV11-2 and TRBJ2-1, is EAGVAQSPRYKIIEKRQSVAFWCNPISGHATLYWYQQILGQGPKLLIQFQNNGVVDDSQLPKDRFSAERLKGVDSTLKIQPAKLEDSAVYLCASSESGNPYNEQFFGPGTRLTVL.

This clone was seen a handful of times. The chain carries TRBV5-1 and TRBJ2-7; D is possibly TRBD1 (6 bases). The CDR3 runs to 14 residues. Germline CDR1 is SGHRS and CDR2 is YFSETQ. The germline V and J ends were trimmed by 2 bases and 3 bases, with 12 bases remaining between them. The CDR3, as DNA: TGCGCCAGCAGCTTAACCGGGACACACTACGAGCAGTACTTC. It is translated as CASSLTGTHYEQYF.

The gene calls are TRBV28 and TRBJ2-7; 7 positions agree with TRBD2. V shed 7 bases, J shed 2 bases, and the junction held 8 bases outside the gene matches. Germline-derived CDR1 and CDR2 are MDHEN and SYDVKM. The CDR3 has 14 amino acids. This CDR3 is CASTLGGNAYEQYF. The DNA for the CDR3 is TGTGCCAGCACCCTGGGGGGGAACGCCTACGAGCAGTACTTC.

Turning to this clone: It may be a read error: a sequence one base away is much more abundant. This sequence joins TRBV4-2 and TRBJ1-2; 7 nucleotides align to TRBD1. The CDR3 length is 15 residues. Per germline, CDR1 LGHNA and CDR2 YNFKEQ. Losses at the gene ends were 2 bases for V and 2 bases for J; bases not matched to a gene: 5. The DNA of the CDR3 is TGTGCCAGCAGCCAACCCGGGACAGAGAACTATGGCTACACCTTC. Its translation: CASSQPGTENYGYTF.

In regard to this clone: A junction end diverges from the germline sequence, so it may reflect a read error. The rearrangement links TRBV19 to TRBJ2-5; possibly TRBD2 for D (6 bases). CDR1 LNHDA and CDR2 SQIVND come from the germline V gene (reference sequence). This CDR3 is built from 14 residues. The CDR3 protein is CVSSTRDSGETQYF. The CDR3 nucleotides are TGTGTCAGTAGTACGCGGGACTCGGGAGAGACCCAGTACTTC. Drawing the rest from reference TRBV19 and TRBJ2-5, the complete variable domain is DGGITQSPKYLFRKEGQNVTLSCEQNLNHDAMYWYRQDPGQGLRLIYYSQIVNDFQKGDIAEGYSVSREKKESFPLTVTSAQKNPTAFYLCVSSTRDSGETQYFGPGTRLLVL.

The chain employs TRBV5-1 and TRBJ1-1, with TRBD1 as a possible D gene (6 bases). V was clipped by 0 bases and J by 7 bases, with 10 bases between them. Germline V gene data show CDR1 as SGHRS and CDR2 as YFSETQ. CDR3 size: 13 residues. This CDR3 is CASSLEGHVEAFF. DNA for the CDR3: TGCGCCAGCAGCTTGGAGGGACACGTTGAAGCTTTCTTT.

CDR3 sequence: CASSLGTGDEKLFF. CDR3 nucleotides: TGTGCCAGCAGCTTAGGGACAGGGGATGAAAAACTGTTTTTT. The chain employs TRBV7-8 and TRBJ1-4; 9 positions match TRBD1. V dropped 1 base and J dropped 6; count of bases not matched to a gene: 0. The CDR3 consists of 14 residues. The V gene's germline CDR1 is SGHVS and CDR2 FQNEAQ.

This clone came up a few times. Other DNA sequences in the same sample also yield this CDR3. The CDR3 DNA follows: TGTGCCAGCAGCCTCCGACTAGCGGGGCTCCCAGATACGCAGTATTTT. This encodes CASSLRLAGLPDTQYF. This chain joins TRBV7-2 and TRBJ2-3; 11 bases agree with TRBD2. Germline trimming cut 5 bases from V and 4 bases from J; bases unmatched to any gene: 8. CDR1 SGHTA and CDR2 FQGNSA come from the germline V gene. CDR3 length: 16 residues.

This clone was detected only a few times. The V call is TRBV29-1, the J call TRBJ2-7, with TRBD2 as a possible D gene (5 bases). Germline V gene sequence: CDR1 SQVTM, CDR2 ANQGSEA. The CDR3 totals 13 residues. With 2 bases removed from V and 0 bases from J, the gap between germline ends came to 8 bases. The CDR3 protein is CSVESSSSYEQYF. The CDR3 DNA follows: TGCAGCGTTGAATCTAGCAGCTCCTACGAGCAGTACTTC.

The chain combines TRBV7-9 with TRBJ2-7, with D tentatively TRBD2 (6 bases). The CDR3 covers 15 residues. Germline-derived CDR1 and CDR2 are SEHNR and FQNEAQ (reference sequence). The V and J ends lost 3 bases and 2 bases respectively, with 14 bases between them. The CDR3 region has the DNA TGTGCCAGCAGCTTTAGCGGAGTCCCGCCCTACGAGCAGTACTTC. Translation gives CASSFSGVPPYEQYF.

The genes are TRBV7-9 and TRBJ2-1; 7 bases agree with TRBD1. From germline, CDR1 is SEHNR and CDR2 FQNEAQ (reference sequence). The ends lost 5 bases at V and 4 bases at J; junction bases unmatched: 14. CDR3 length: 17 amino acids. In nucleotides, the CDR3 is TGTGCCAGCAGCCCCCCCTTCCGGGACAGACATTACAATGAGCAGTTCTTC. Residues: CASSPPFRDRHYNEQFF.

The chain combines TRBV7-9 with TRBJ2-7; tentatively, D is TRBD1 (5 bases). V was clipped by 5 bases and J by 3 bases, with 11 bases between them. Germline loops: CDR1 SEHNR, CDR2 FQNEAQ (reference sequence). The length of the CDR3 is 13 residues. CDR3 nucleotides: TGTGCCAGCAGCCCAGGGAACGACTACGAGCAGTACTTC. Protein product: CASSPGNDYEQYF.

This chain links TRBV11-2 with TRBJ2-1; D uncertain. From germline, CDR1 is SGHAT and CDR2 FQNNGV. V gave up 0 bases and J gave up 8 bases, with 8 bases separating them. This CDR3 is 13 amino acids long. This CDR3 reads CASSLDEVYEQFF. CDR3 in DNA: TGTGCCAGCAGCTTAGATGAGGTATATGAGCAGTTCTTC. The complete variable domain, with remaining parts taken from reference TRBV11-2 and TRBJ2-1, reads EAGVAQSPRYKIIEKRQSVAFWCNPISGHATLYWYQQILGQGPKLLIQFQNNGVVDDSQLPKDRFSAERLKGVDSTLKIQPAKLEDSAVYLCASSLDEVYEQFFGPGTRLTVL.

The genes are TRBV11-2 and TRBJ2-7; TRBD1 aligns across 9 bases. V shed 3 bases and J 3 bases; nucleotides not matched to a gene: 3. There are 14 residues in the CDR3. The germline V gene has CDR1 SGHAT and CDR2 FQNNGV. The CDR3 region has the DNA TGTGCCAGCAGCTTGTGGGGACAGGGCTACGAGCAGTACTTC. Protein: CASSLWGQGYEQYF.